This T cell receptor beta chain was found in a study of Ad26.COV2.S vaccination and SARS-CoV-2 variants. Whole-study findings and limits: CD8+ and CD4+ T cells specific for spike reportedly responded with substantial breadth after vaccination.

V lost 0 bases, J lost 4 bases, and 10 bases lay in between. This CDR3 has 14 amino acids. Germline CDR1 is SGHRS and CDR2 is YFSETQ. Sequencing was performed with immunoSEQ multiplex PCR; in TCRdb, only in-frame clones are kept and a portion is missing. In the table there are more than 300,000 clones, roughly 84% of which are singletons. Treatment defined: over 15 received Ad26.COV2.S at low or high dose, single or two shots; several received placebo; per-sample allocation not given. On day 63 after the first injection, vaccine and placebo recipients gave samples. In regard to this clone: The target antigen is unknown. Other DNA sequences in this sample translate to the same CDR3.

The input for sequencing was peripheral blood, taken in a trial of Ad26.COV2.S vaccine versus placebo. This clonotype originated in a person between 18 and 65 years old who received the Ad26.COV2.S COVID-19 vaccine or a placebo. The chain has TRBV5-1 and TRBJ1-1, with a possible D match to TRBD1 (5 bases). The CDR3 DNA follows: TGCGCCAGCAGCTTGGTAAGGGGCGGCACTGAAGCTTTCTTT. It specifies CASSLVRGGTEAFF.